The T cell receptor (beta chain) under discussion was sequenced for a study of T cell repertoires in cytomegalovirus infection. Whole-study context: An indication of both CMV infection and matching HLA type came from public TCR beta signatures. Study-level findings and limits: Across the ex vivo response, the dominant clonotypes were HLA-C-restricted CMV-specific TCR beta clonotypes. Using cumulative public TCR beta family frequency, the authors identified those who carried CMV together with the relevant HLA.

Each CDR3 protein gets one entry after TCRdb re-called the reads with MiXCR. Here the sample spans around 210,000 distinct CDR3 sequences, 6% to 8% being singletons. Ten or more counts support this clonotype. What it binds is unknown. The germline gives CDR1 DFQATT, CDR2 SNEGSKA (reference sequence). Trimming left V 3 bases short and J 5 bases short, with 14 bases between. The length of the CDR3 is 13 residues. Sequenced material: PBMCs. The origin of this receptor is a human donor in good health (CMV status not recorded). Some clones in this sample may be carry-over from other donors' samples. The V and J genes are TRBV20-1 and TRBJ2-7, with a tentative D call TRBD1 (6 bases). For the CDR3, the DNA is TGCAGTGCTAGGTCACAGGGTGGTAACGAGCAGTACTTC. Translation: CSARSQGGNEQYF.